The clone carrying this T cell receptor beta chain has at least ten counts. Its cognate antigen is unknown. The V end lost 3 bases, the J end lost 8 bases, and 13 bases lay between the germline ends. The CDR3 is 12 amino acids. Germline V gene sequence: CDR1 SQVTM, CDR2 ANQGSEA. The data originate from a study of Graves' ophthalmopathy and Graves' hyperthyroidism. Findings of the study overall: Most expanded thyroid clonotypes above 0.001 frequency also appeared in blood.

Amplification targeted the TCR beta CDR3 regions, with RNA transcripts as the source material. HTBI primers primed a first-round RT-PCR, and a second-round multiplex PCR followed. TCRdb re-called the multiplex PCR reads with MiXCR, one entry per CDR3 protein. The sample lists hundreds of thousands of distinct CDR3 sequences, roughly 21% occurring once. Sequenced sample: peripheral blood. The chain has TRBV29-1 and TRBJ1-2, with D unresolved. This TCR came from a woman under 30 with stable Graves' hyperthyroidism. Written as DNA, the CDR3 is TGCAGCGTTGACCCAGAGTACGGCGGCTACACCTTC. It encodes CSVDPEYGGYTF.